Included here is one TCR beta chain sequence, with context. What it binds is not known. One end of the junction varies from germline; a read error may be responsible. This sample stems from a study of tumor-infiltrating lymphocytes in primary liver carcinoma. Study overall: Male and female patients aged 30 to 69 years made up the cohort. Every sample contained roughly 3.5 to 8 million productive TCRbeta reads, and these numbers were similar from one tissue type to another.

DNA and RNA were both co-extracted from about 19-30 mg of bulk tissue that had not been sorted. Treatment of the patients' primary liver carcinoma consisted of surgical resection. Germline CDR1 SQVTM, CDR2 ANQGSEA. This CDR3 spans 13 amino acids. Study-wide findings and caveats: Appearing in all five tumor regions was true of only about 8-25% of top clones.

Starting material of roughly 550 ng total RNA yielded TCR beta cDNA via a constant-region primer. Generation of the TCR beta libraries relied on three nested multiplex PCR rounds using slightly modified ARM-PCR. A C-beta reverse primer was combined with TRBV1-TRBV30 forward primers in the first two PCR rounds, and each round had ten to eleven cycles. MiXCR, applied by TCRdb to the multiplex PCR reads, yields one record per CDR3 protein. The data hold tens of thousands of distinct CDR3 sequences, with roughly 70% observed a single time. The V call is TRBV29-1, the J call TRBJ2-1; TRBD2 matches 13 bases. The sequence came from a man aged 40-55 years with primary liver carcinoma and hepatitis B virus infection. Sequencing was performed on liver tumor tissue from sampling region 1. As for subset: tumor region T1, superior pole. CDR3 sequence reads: CITGLAGATEQFF. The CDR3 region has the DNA TGCATCACAGGACTAGCGGGAGCAACTGAGCAGTTCTTT.